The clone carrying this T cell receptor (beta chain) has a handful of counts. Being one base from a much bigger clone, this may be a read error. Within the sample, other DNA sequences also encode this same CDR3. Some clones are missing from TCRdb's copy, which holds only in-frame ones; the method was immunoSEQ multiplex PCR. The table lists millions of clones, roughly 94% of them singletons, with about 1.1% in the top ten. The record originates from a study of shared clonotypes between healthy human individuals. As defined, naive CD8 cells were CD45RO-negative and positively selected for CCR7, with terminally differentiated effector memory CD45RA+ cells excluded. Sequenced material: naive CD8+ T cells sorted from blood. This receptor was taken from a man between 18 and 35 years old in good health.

As DNA, the CDR3 is TGTGCCTGGAGTTCGGGGAACACTGAAGCTTTCTTT. Its protein is CAWSSGNTEAFF. The rearrangement joins TRBV30 to TRBJ1-1; D unclear. CDR1 is GTSNPN, CDR2 SVGIG, per germline (reference sequence). Deletions cut 2 bases from V and 1 base from J, with 5 bases between. The CDR3 is 12 residues long.